The clone carrying this TCR beta chain occurred once. This CDR3 is also generated by other DNA sequences in the sample. Per sorted-subset replicate PCR, input was 150 to 250 ng DNA, representing 30,000 or so T cell genomes. Some clones are missing from TCRdb's copy, which holds only in-frame ones; the method was immunoSEQ multiplex PCR. The sample lists 2 million to 2.5 million clones, 90% to 97% occurring once. Trimming took 0 bases from V and 4 from J, leaving 7 bases between them. This CDR3 spans 13 amino acids. Germline V gene data show CDR1 as SGHRS and CDR2 as YFSETQ. Donors were healthy HIV-negative adults without recently reported acute infections or vaccinations. This entry belongs to a study of shared clonotypes between healthy human individuals.

The receptor comes from a man in his late teens or twenties in good health. The sample consisted of naive CD4+ T cells sorted from blood. Stated subset: CD45RA+ positively selected. The chain recombines TRBV5-1 with TRBJ1-1; possible D gene TRBD1, 5 bases. CDR3 protein: CASSLGQPTEAFF. As DNA, the CDR3 is TGCGCCAGCAGCTTGGGACAGCCCACTGAAGCTTTCTTT. Full variable domain (remainder filled in from reference TRBV5-1 and TRBJ1-1): KAGVTQTPRYLIKTRGQQVTLSCSPISGHRSVSWYQQTPGQGLQFLFEYFSETQRNKGNFPGRFSGRQFSNSRSEMNVSTLELGDSALYLCASSLGQPTEAFFGQGTRLTVV.